In its sample, the clone carrying this T cell receptor (beta chain) was seen many times. Its target is not known. From the 5' RACE reads, TCRdb called clonotypes with MiXCR, one entry per CDR3 protein. This sample has 500,000 to 550,000 distinct CDR3 sequences, with roughly 12% found just once. This specimen belongs to a study of CD8 T cells in ankylosing spondylitis. Study outcomes and limitations: The study identified a TCR beta motif of seven or eight highly homologous variants that appeared characteristic of ankylosing spondylitis blood. Researchers report that disease-linked clones proved CD8+ and relatively rare in peripheral blood.

Germline CDR1 and CDR2: DFQATT and SNEGSKA (reference sequence). This CDR3 region has 10 residues. V dropped 5 bases and J dropped 8; count of bases not matched to a gene: 2. The chain couples TRBV20-1 to TRBJ1-1, with TRBD1 matching over 7 bases. The sequence was collected from a male donor with ankylosing spondylitis. The source material was blood, either unsorted or a sorted T cell fraction (not recorded which). In DNA form, the CDR3 reads TGCAGTGCTGTGGACAGGGAAGCTTTCTTT. This gives the protein CSAVDREAFF.